The 8 T cell receptor beta chains below were found in one sample sequenced in a study of cytomegalovirus exposure and HLA in healthy donors. Use of 60 Vbeta and 13 Jbeta primers characterized the PCR. Profiled with immunoSEQ multiplex PCR; TCRdb holds only in-frame clones, not every one. Among 75,000 to 95,000 clones listed, roughly 80% were seen once. Input material: PBMCs. The origin of the receptors is a human donor in good health.

Only a few counts were recorded for this clone. The rearrangement joins TRBV6-5 to TRBJ1-4, with D unclear. CDR3 length: 15 residues. With 0 bases removed from V and 6 bases from J, the gap between germline ends came to 11 bases. Germline lookup yields CDR1 MNHEY and CDR2 SVGAGI. The CDR3 loop is CASSYSGGRYEKLFF. CDR3 sequence (DNA): TGTGCCAGCAGTTACTCGGGAGGGCGGTATGAAAAACTGTTTTTT.

This chain uses TRBV6-1 with TRBJ2-2; possible D gene TRBD1, 5 bases. Germline CDR1 and CDR2: MNHNS and SASEGT. The CDR3 length is 13 residues. Trimming left V 4 bases short and J 4 bases short, with 7 bases between. CDR3 region: CASSGGSTGELFF. The CDR3 DNA follows: TGTGCCAGCAGTGGGGGCAGCACCGGGGAGCTGTTTTTT.

CDR3 protein: CATSARDRGYEQYF. The CDR3 nucleotides read TGTGCCACCAGCGCCCGGGACAGGGGCTACGAGCAGTACTTC. The V and J genes are TRBV15 and TRBJ2-7; 10 positions match TRBD1. The CDR3 contains 14 residues. V lost 5 bases, J lost 3 bases, and 4 bases stayed unmatched. CDR1 is LNHNV and CDR2 is YYDKDF in the germline V gene (reference sequence). Drawing the rest from reference TRBV15 and TRBJ2-7, the complete variable domain is DAMVIQNPRYQVTQFGKPVTLSCSQTLNHNVMYWYQQKSSQAPKLLFHYYDKDFNNEADTPDNFQSRRPNTSFCFLDIRSPGLGDTAMYLCATSARDRGYEQYFGPGTRLTVT.

This clone was picked up a small number of times. J is TRBJ1-2 and V is TRBV4-3; 7 nucleotides align to TRBD1. Losses at the gene ends were 0 bases for V and 7 bases for J; bases not matched to a gene: 11. The CDR3 is made up of 16 amino acids. Germline V gene sequence: CDR1 LGHNA, CDR2 YSLEER. CDR3 protein: CASSQDQGGKIRGYTF. The CDR3 coding sequence is TGCGCCAGCAGCCAAGATCAGGGGGGTAAAATCCGTGGCTACACCTTC.

This clone is a singleton in its sample. The gene calls are TRBV5-1 and TRBJ2-3, with 11 nucleotides matching TRBD2. The junction had 7 bases not matched to a gene; V was cut back by 0 bases and J by 4 bases. This CDR3 has 17 residues. Germline V gives CDR1 SGHRS, CDR2 YFSETQ. The CDR3 protein is CASSLAVAGGPADTQYF. The CDR3 DNA sequence: TGCGCCAGCAGCTTGGCCGTAGCGGGGGGGCCGGCAGATACGCAGTATTTT.

The rearrangement uses TRBV19 and TRBJ1-6, with a possible D match to TRBD1 (5 bases). Looked up from germline, CDR1 is LNHDA and CDR2 is SQIVND (reference sequence). The CDR3 has 13 amino acids. Trimming removed 5 bases at V and 10 bases at J, with 12 bases between. Here the CDR3 reads CASSWAGKSPLHF. The CDR3 region has the DNA TGTGCCAGTAGTTGGGCAGGGAAATCACCCCTCCACTTT.

Of note for this clone: Its ends do not fully match the called genes, so a read error is possible. V is TRBV5-6 and J is TRBJ1-5; no reliable D call. In germline, CDR1 is SGHDT, CDR2 YYEEEE. The CDR3 has 14 amino acids. The chain's CDR3 is CASSLLESNQPQNF. CDR3 in DNA: TGTGCCAGCAGCTTGCTGGAGAGCAATCAGCCCCAGAATTTT.

The V gene is TRBV7-9, the J gene TRBJ2-3, with D tentatively TRBD2 (5 bases). The CDR3 extends over 15 amino acids. V shed 4 bases and J shed 0 bases, with 11 bases lying between them. Germline V lookup: CDR1 SEHNR, CDR2 FQNEAQ (reference sequence). The CDR3 DNA follows: TGTGCCAGCAGCTCCCAGCGGTATAGCACAGATACGCAGTATTTT. Its translation is CASSSQRYSTDTQYF.